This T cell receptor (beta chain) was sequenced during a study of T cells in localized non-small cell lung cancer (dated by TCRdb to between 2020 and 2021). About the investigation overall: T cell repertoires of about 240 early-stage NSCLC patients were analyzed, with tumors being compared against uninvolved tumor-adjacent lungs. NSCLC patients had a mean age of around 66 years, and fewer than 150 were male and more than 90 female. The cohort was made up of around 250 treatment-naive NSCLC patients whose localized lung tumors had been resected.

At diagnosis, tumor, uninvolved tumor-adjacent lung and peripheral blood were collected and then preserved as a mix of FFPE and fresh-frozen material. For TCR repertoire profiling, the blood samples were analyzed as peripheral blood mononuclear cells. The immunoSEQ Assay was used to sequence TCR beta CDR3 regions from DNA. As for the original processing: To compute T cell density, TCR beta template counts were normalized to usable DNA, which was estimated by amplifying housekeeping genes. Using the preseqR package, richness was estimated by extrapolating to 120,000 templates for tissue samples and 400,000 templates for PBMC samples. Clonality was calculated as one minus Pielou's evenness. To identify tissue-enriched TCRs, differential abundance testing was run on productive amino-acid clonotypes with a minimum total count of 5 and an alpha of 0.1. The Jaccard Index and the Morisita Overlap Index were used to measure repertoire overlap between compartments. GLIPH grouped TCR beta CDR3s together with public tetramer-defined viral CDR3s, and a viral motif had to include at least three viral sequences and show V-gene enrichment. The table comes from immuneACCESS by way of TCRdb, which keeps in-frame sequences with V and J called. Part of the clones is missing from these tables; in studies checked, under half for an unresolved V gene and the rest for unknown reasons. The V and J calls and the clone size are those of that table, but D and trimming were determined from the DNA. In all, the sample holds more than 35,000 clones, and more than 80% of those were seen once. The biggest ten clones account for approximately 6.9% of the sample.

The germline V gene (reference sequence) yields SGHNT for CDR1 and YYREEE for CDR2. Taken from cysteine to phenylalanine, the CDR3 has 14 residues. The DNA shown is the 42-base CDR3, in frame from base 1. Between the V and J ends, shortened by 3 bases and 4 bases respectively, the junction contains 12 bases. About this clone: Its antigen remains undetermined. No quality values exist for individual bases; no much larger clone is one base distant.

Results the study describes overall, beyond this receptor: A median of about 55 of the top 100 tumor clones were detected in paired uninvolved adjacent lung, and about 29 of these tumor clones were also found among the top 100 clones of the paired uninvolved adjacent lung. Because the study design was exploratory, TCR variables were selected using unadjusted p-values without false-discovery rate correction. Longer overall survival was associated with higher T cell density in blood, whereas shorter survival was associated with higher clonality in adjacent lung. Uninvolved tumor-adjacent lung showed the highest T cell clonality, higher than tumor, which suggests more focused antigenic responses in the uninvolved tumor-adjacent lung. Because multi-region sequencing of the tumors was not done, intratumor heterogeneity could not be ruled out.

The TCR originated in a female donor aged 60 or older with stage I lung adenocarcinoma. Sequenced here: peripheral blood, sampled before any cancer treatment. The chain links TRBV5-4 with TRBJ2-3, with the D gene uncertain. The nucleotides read TGTGCCAGCAGCTCTCAGGTGGGGTCAGATACGCAGTATTTT. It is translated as CASSSQVGSDTQYF.